This T cell receptor beta chain was sequenced in a study of T cell repertoires in cytomegalovirus infection. Overall study context: Matching HLA type and CMV infection were both indicated by public TCR beta signatures.

The CDR3 runs 13 residues. Germline loops: CDR1 SGHAT, CDR2 FQNNGV. V dropped 8 bases and J dropped 4; count of bases not matched to a gene: 5. TCRdb recomputed calls from the reads with MiXCR, one row per CDR3 protein. The sample shows about 110,000 distinct CDR3 sequences, around 9.1% of them seen only once. Study results and limitations: Cumulative public TCR beta family frequency identified carriers of CMV plus the relevant HLA.

On this clonotype: Its matching antigen is unknown.

The sample consisted of PBMCs, sequenced either directly or after in vitro stimulation (not recorded which). The chain couples TRBV11-2 to TRBJ2-1, with TRBD2 matching over 7 bases. The receptor's source is a human donor in good health (CMV status not recorded). Some clones in this sample may be carry-over from other donors' samples. The CDR3 is CASAGLPYNEQFF. The CDR3 DNA is TGTGCCAGCGCGGGACTACCATACAATGAGCAGTTCTTC.